The 14 T cell receptor beta chains in this list originate from one sample, sequenced in a study of T-cell reconstitution after alpha-beta-depleted transplantation in children. Unique molecular identifiers were used in preparing the TCRbeta library. From the PCR reads, TCRdb called clonotypes with MiXCR, one entry per CDR3 protein. Of hundreds of thousands of distinct CDR3 sequences listed, around 17% were seen once; the top ten hold approximately 1.1%. Sequencing was performed on PBMCs from the stem cell graft donor, taken from the stem cell graft. The source of these receptors is a human donor who donated a stem cell graft to a child with acute myeloid leukemia.

The genes are TRBV3-1 and TRBJ2-1; the match to TRBD2 covers 9 bases. The CDR3 totals 20 residues. Germline CDR1 reads LGHDT; CDR2 reads YNNKEL (reference sequence). V dropped 0 bases and J dropped 3; count of bases not matched to a gene: 15. CDR3 sequence reads: CASSQERRLQRGADYNEQFF. The CDR3 DNA follows: TGTGCCAGCAGCCAAGAAAGGCGCCTTCAGCGGGGGGCAGACTACAATGAGCAGTTCTTC.

The chain links TRBV15 to TRBJ1-5; D is unresolved. The V and J ends lost 1 base and 5 bases respectively, with 6 bases between them. The V gene's germline CDR1 is LNHNV and CDR2 YYDKDF (reference sequence). The CDR3 extends over 13 amino acids. Written as DNA, the CDR3 is TGTGCCACCAGCAGAGTTATGGATCAGCCCCAGCATTTT. It is translated as CATSRVMDQPQHF.

The table lists this clonotype with many counts. This CDR3 reads CASSQPGLSSSTDTQYF. As DNA, the CDR3 is TGTGCCAGCAGCCAACCGGGACTCTCATCTAGCACAGATACGCAGTATTTT. The chain has TRBV4-2 and TRBJ2-3; maybe TRBD2 (6 bases). V lost 2 bases, J lost 0 bases, and 15 bases lay in between. The CDR3 runs to 17 residues. In germline, CDR1 is LGHNA, CDR2 YNFKEQ.

V is TRBV12-5 and J is TRBJ2-7, with TRBD1 matching 8 bases. The CDR3 runs to 15 residues. Losses at the gene ends were 3 bases for V and 3 bases for J; bases not matched to a gene: 7. CDR1 LGHNT and CDR2 FRNRAP come from the germline V gene. CDR3 DNA sequence: TGTGCTAGTGGTTTTTCACCGGGACAGGTCTACGAGCAGTACTTC. This sequence encodes CASGFSPGQVYEQYF.

This clonotype came up many times. This rearrangement joins TRBV5-6 to TRBJ1-1; D not certain. This CDR3 is built from 12 residues. Trimming cost V 3 bases and J 1 base, with 4 bases left between them. CDR1 is SGHDT, CDR2 YYEEEE, per germline. As DNA, the CDR3 is TGTGCCAGCAGCTACAGGAACACTGAAGCTTTCTTT. Protein: CASSYRNTEAFF.

The table lists this clonotype with a few counts. The chain recombines TRBV10-3 with TRBJ1-1; 12 nucleotides align to TRBD1. The V segment lost 6 bases and the J segment 4 bases; nucleotides outside the gene matches: 6. The CDR3 runs to 15 residues. The germline CDR1 and CDR2 sequences are ENHRY and SYGVKD. This CDR3 is CAISGTGGAGTEAFF. Written as DNA, the CDR3 is TGTGCCATCAGCGGGACAGGGGGCGCGGGCACTGAAGCTTTCTTT.

The chain recombines TRBV3-1 with TRBJ2-1; D gene ambiguous. In germline, CDR1 is LGHDT, CDR2 YNNKEL (reference sequence). V was cut by 4 bases and J by 4 bases, with 17 bases left in between. This CDR3 is built from 16 residues. CDR3 DNA: TGTGCCAGCAGCCCCTCGGACGTACGGATATACAATGAGCAGTTCTTC. Protein sequence: CASSPSDVRIYNEQFF.

Points on this clonotype: This clone may be a read error of a much larger clone one base away. The chain links TRBV29-1 to TRBJ2-5; D uncertain. CDR1 is SQVTM, CDR2 ANQGSEA, per germline. CDR3 size: 11 residues. Trimming shortened V by 1 base and J by 5 bases, and 5 bases separated the two germline ends. CDR3 residues: CSVEASETQYF. The CDR3 nucleotides read TGCAGCGTTGAAGCTTCGGAGACCCAGTACTTC.

The chain employs TRBV27 and TRBJ2-1; tentatively, D is TRBD1 or TRBD2 (5 bases each). This CDR3 contains 16 residues. Germline CDR1 reads MNHEY; CDR2 reads SMNVEV (reference sequence). The ends were cut back, 6 bases at V and 3 bases at J, with 18 bases in the middle. CDR3 sequence reads: CASSPPGDQYYNEQFF. DNA of the CDR3: TGTGCCAGCAGCCCCCCCGGGGACCAATACTACAATGAGCAGTTCTTC.

This clonotype has only a few counts. The chain is built from TRBV7-2 and TRBJ2-5; 7 bases fit TRBD2. The V gene's germline CDR1 is SGHTA and CDR2 FQGNSA. The CDR3 totals 14 residues. The V segment lost 4 bases and the J segment 5 bases; nucleotides outside the gene matches: 7. The CDR3 protein is CASSSMGGKETQYF. The DNA for the CDR3 is TGTGCCAGCAGCTCGATGGGGGGGAAGGAGACCCAGTACTTC.

At least ten counts were recorded for this clonotype. The chain joins TRBV29-1 to TRBJ1-1, with TRBD1 matching 7 bases. The germline V gene has CDR1 SQVTM and CDR2 ANQGSEA. The CDR3 is 13 amino acids. With V trimmed by 3 bases and J by 5 bases, 6 bases remained unmatched. The CDR3 sequence is CSVDLRGPTEAFF. Here the CDR3 DNA reads TGCAGCGTTGATTTAAGGGGGCCTACTGAAGCTTTCTTT.

This clonotype came up a few times. This chain joins TRBV5-1 and TRBJ2-7; D remains ambiguous. CDR1 is SGHRS and CDR2 is YFSETQ in the germline V gene. Trimming pared 2 bases from V and 5 bases from J, leaving 8 bases between. This CDR3 is 12 amino acids long. The CDR3 spells CASSFLGNEQYF. CDR3 DNA sequence: TGCGCCAGCAGCTTTTTAGGTAACGAGCAGTACTTC.

The gene calls are TRBV11-2 and TRBJ2-7; 9 nucleotides match TRBD1. The CDR3 covers 15 residues. Germline CDR1 is SGHAT and CDR2 is FQNNGV. Unmatched junction bases numbered 7, after V lost 2 bases and J lost 5 bases. Here the CDR3 DNA reads TGTGCCAGCAGCTTAACGGGACAGGGTACCAACGAGCAGTACGTC. It specifies CASSLTGQGTNEQYV.

In its sample, this clonotype was seen a few times. The gene calls are TRBV15 and TRBJ2-3, with a tentative D call TRBD2 (5 bases). With 8 bases removed from V and 7 bases from J, the gap between germline ends came to 13 bases. The germline CDR1 and CDR2 sequences are LNHNV and YYDKDF (reference sequence). There are 12 residues in the CDR3. CDR3 protein: CATSTRTNTQYF. CDR3 nucleotide sequence: TGTGCCACCTCCACTAGAACGAATACGCAGTATTTT.